This TCR beta chain was recorded in a study of OX40 agonist ivuxolimab in advanced cancers. About the study: Ivuxolimab, which is an agonistic anti-OX40 (CD134) antibody, was administered to the patients. Earlier treatment with anti-PD-1, anti-PD-L1 or anti-CTLA-4 was permitted, and roughly 40% had received some.

The data were produced by immunoSEQ multiplex PCR, yet TCRdb's version contains in-frame clones alone and is incomplete. The data show 65,000 to 90,000 clones, 80% to 90% seen once. Comment on this clone: Its matching antigen is unknown.

Between the trimmed V and J ends, which lost 3 bases and 3 bases, there was a span of 12 bases. Germline V CDR1 and CDR2: KGHSH, LQKENI. CDR3 length equals 14 residues. Blood sampling took place at baseline, cycle 4 day 1, and cycle 7 day 1. Study results and limitations: On average, CD8+ T cells had more expanded clones than CD4+.

This sequence originates from an adult with an advanced solid tumor such as melanoma, head and neck, liver or kidney cancer. The chain employs TRBV18 and TRBJ2-7; D possibly corresponds to TRBD2 (5 bases). The sequencing here drew on CD4+ or CD8+ T cells sorted from blood, taken in a trial of the OX40 agonist ivuxolimab. CDR3 sequence reads: CASSPGGSYYEQYF. The CDR3 DNA is TGTGCCAGCTCACCTGGAGGCAGTTACTACGAGCAGTACTTC.